Each of the 6 T cell receptor beta chains below was sequenced from the same sample in a study of PD-1 blockade in classical Hodgkin lymphoma. Repertoires were generated with immunoSEQ multiplex PCR, while TCRdb's copy carries only in-frame clones and drops some. The sample includes about 4,000 clones, about 71% of them seen just once. There was relapse after autologous stem cell transplantation in every patient, and there was variation in brentuximab vedotin exposure. The material sequenced was peripheral blood mononuclear cells (PBMCs), taken at baseline. These receptors all come from a human donor with classical Hodgkin lymphoma.

The CDR3 loop reads CASSQGLLLAGVRYEQFF. The CDR3 region has the DNA TGTGCCAGCAGCCAAGGACTACTCCTAGCGGGAGTTCGGTATGAGCAGTTCTTC. The chain uses TRBV14 and TRBJ2-1, with 10 bases identical to TRBD2. Germline V lookup: CDR1 SGHDN, CDR2 FVKESK. This CDR3 region has 18 residues. Trimming at V came to 1 base and at J to 8 bases, leaving 14 bases not matched to a gene.

This clone appeared a few times. The CDR3 DNA sequence: TGTGCCAGCAGCCCTGACTCCTACGAGCAGTACTTC. It codes for CASSPDSYEQYF. The chain combines TRBV4-2 with TRBJ2-7; no definite D call. The CDR3 runs to 12 residues. V was clipped by 4 bases and J by 0 bases, with 4 bases between them. Germline V gene data show CDR1 as LGHNA and CDR2 as YNFKEQ.

There are a few counts of this clone. The chain has TRBV20-1 and TRBJ2-1; D gene unclear. The CDR3 loop spans 11 amino acids. CDR1 and CDR2 from the germline V gene are DFQATT and SNEGSKA (reference sequence). V lost 6 bases and J 9 bases, leaving 12 bases between the germline ends. CDR3 residues: CSAQTLGEQFF. The CDR3 DNA sequence: TGCAGTGCCCAGACGCTGGGTGAGCAGTTCTTC.

The gene calls are TRBV15 and TRBJ1-3; no definite D call. The CDR3 sequence is 13 residues long. V shed 1 base and J shed 0 bases, with 1 base lying between them. CDR1 is LNHNV, CDR2 YYDKDF, per germline (reference sequence). The DNA for the CDR3 is TGTGCCACCAGCAGAGTCTCTGGAAACACCATATATTTT. Amino acid sequence: CATSRVSGNTIYF.

The rearrangement joins TRBV7-2 to TRBJ2-7; TRBD2 matches 8 bases. Per germline, CDR1 SGHTA and CDR2 FQGNSA. The V gene end was trimmed by 4 bases and the J gene end by 5 bases; junction bases not matched to a gene: 16. The CDR3 has 17 residues. DNA for the CDR3: TGTGCCAGCAGCTCCTACACAGGACTAGCTAATCCCCACGAGCAGTACTTC. Encoded protein: CASSSYTGLANPHEQYF.

This clone was counted between two and nine times. CDR3 DNA sequence: TGTGCCAGCAGCTTAGGGTTGGCCGGGGAGCTGTTTTTT. It specifies CASSLGLAGELFF. V usage is TRBV7-2 and J usage is TRBJ2-2; D unresolved. V was trimmed by 1 base and J by 6 bases, leaving 6 bases between them. Germline CDR1 SGHTA, CDR2 FQGNSA. The CDR3 runs 13 residues.